These 3 T cell receptor beta chains share one sample of origin, sequenced in a study of blood T cells in healthy people across ages. Combining a sample-barcoded 5' primer with a J-beta primer mix, a second PCR ran for roughly 7 to 11 cycles. TCRdb analysed the 5' RACE reads with MiXCR anew, one entry per CDR3 protein. The sample lists some 1.7 million distinct CDR3 sequences; about 30% were seen once. Source material: blood. The source is a woman aged 30 to 39 in good health.

This clonotype was seen only a few times. J is TRBJ2-1 and V is TRBV6-6; 15 nucleotides match TRBD2. Germline V lookup: CDR1 MNHNY, CDR2 SVGAGI (reference sequence). CDR3 length: 15 amino acids. Trimming removed 6 bases from V and 4 bases from J; junction bases left unmatched: 1. CDR3 coding DNA: TGTGCCAGCAGAGGGACTAGCGGGAGGTACAATGAGCAGTTCTTC. Translated: CASRGTSGRYNEQFF.

This clonotype showed up just a few times. A much larger clone lies a single base off, so this may be a read error. The J gene is TRBJ2-1, the V gene TRBV7-7; no definite D call. This CDR3 has 16 amino acids. Germline-derived CDR1 and CDR2 are SSHAT and FNYEAQ (reference sequence). DNA for the CDR3: TGTGCCAGCAGCCCTGATACTACAAGCTCCCACAATGAGCAGTTCTTC. It translates to CASSPDTTSSHNEQFF.

The CDR3 reads CASSETAGKGYDEQFF. CDR3 bases: TGTGCCAGCAGTGAAACGGCAGGGAAGGGTTACGATGAGCAGTTCTTC. V is TRBV6-1 and J is TRBJ2-1; D possibly corresponds to TRBD1 (5 bases). Between the trimmed V and J ends, which lost 2 bases and 8 bases, there was a span of 19 bases. Looked up from germline, CDR1 is MNHNS and CDR2 is SASEGT. The CDR3 length is 16 residues.